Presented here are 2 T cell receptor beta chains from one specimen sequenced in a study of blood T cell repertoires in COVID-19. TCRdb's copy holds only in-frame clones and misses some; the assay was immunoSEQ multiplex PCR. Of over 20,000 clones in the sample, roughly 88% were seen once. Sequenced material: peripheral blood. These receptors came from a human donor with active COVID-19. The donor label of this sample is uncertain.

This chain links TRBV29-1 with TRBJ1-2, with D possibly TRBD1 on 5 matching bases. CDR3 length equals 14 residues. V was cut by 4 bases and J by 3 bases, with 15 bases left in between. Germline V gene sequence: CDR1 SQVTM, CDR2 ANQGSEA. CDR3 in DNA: TGCAGCGTTGGGGGCCATTCGGCGCACTATGGCTACACCTTC. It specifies CSVGGHSAHYGYTF.

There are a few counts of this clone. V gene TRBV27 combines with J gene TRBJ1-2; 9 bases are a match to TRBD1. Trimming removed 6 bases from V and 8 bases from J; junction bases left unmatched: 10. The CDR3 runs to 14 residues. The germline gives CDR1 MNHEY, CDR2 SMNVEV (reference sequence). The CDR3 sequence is CASRPQQGARGYTF. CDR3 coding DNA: TGTGCCAGCAGACCCCAACAGGGGGCTAGGGGCTACACCTTC.